This record concerns one T cell receptor beta chain sequence. What it recognizes is unknown. These data originate in a study of shared clonotypes between healthy human individuals. Overall study findings and caveats: Clonotypes not shared had lower generation probabilities than those common to all four donors. In general, naive subsets displayed greater estimated richness than memory subsets did.

The donor cohort consisted entirely of Caucasian adults residing in Nashville, Tennessee. CD45RA-negative memory and CD45RA+ naive subsets were split from the CD4+ cells. Assay used: immunoSEQ multiplex PCR; TCRdb lists only in-frame clones, some missing. Found here are under 300,000 clones, approximately 70% of them singletons; the top ten hold 11%. Trimming took off 0 bases at V and 5 bases at J, with 17 bases between the two ends. The CDR3 is made up of 17 amino acids. Germline lookup yields CDR1 LGHNA and CDR2 YSLEER. This chain joins TRBV4-3 and TRBJ2-4; D is unresolved. The source material was memory CD4+ T cells sorted from blood. Subset indicated: CD45RA-negative fraction. The clonotype comes from a young man in good health. The CDR3 is CASSQDPFTIRENIQYF. The CDR3 DNA is TGCGCCAGCAGCCAAGATCCTTTCACTATTCGGGAAAACATTCAGTACTTC.